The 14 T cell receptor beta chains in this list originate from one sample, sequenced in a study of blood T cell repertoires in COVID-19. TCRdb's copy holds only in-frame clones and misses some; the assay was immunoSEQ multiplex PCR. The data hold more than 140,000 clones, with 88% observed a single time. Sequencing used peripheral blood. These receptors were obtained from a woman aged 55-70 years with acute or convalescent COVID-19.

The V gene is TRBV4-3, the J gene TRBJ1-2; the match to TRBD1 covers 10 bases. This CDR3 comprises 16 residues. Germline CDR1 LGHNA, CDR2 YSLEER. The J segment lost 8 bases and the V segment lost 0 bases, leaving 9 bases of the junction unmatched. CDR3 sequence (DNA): TGCGCCAGCAGCCAAGAGTGGCGACAGGGGGCCTTCGGCTACACCTTC. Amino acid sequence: CASSQEWRQGAFGYTF.

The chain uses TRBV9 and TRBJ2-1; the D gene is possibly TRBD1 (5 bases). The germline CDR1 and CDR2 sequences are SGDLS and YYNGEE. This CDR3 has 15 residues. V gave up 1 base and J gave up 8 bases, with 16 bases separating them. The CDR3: CASSVLGQLSHEQFF. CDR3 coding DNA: TGTGCCAGCAGCGTATTAGGACAACTATCTCATGAGCAGTTCTTC.

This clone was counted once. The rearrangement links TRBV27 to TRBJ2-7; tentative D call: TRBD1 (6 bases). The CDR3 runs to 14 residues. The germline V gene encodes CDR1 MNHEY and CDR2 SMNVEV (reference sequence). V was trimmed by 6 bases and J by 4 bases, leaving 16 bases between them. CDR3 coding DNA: TGTGCCAGCAGGGATCCTACCAGGGGATACGAGCAGTACTTC. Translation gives CASRDPTRGYEQYF.

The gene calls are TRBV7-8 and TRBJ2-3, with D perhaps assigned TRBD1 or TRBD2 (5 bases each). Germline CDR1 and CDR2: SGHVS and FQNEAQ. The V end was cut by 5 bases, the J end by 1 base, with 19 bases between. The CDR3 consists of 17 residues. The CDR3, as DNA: TGTGCCAGCAGCCGAGGGGCCCCGAAGTCGGGCACAGATACGCAGTATTTT. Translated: CASSRGAPKSGTDTQYF.

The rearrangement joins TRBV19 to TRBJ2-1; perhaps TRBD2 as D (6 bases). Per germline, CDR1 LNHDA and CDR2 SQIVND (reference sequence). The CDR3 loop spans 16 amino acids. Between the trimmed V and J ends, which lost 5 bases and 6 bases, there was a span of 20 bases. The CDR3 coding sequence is TGTGCCAGTAGTCAGCTTGCCGGGAGACTAACCAATGAGCAGTTCTTC. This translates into CASSQLAGRLTNEQFF.

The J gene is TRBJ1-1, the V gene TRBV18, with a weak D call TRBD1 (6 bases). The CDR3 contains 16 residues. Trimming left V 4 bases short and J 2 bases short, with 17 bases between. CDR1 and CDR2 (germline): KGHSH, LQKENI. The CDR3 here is CASSLRQDPINTEAFF. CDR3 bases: TGTGCCAGCTCACTTCGACAGGACCCAATTAACACTGAAGCTTTCTTT.

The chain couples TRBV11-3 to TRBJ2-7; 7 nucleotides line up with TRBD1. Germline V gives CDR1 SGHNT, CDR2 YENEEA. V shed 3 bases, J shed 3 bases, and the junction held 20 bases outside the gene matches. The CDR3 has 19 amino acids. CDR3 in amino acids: CASSFAADREPPLFYEQYF. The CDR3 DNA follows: TGTGCCAGCAGCTTTGCCGCCGACAGGGAACCACCTCTCTTCTACGAGCAGTACTTC.

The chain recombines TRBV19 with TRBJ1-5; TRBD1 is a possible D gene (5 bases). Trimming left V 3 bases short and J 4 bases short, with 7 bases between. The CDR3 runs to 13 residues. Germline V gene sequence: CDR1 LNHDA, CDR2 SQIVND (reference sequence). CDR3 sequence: CASSMGLNQPQHF. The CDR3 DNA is TGTGCCAGTAGTATGGGACTTAATCAGCCCCAGCATTTT.

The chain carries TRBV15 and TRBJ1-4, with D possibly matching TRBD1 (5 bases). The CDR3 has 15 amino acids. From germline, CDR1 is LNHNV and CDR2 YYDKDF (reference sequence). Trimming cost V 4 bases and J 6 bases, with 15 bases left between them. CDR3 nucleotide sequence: TGTGCCACCAGCACCCTAGGGGCGGGAGATGAAAAACTGTTTTTT. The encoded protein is CATSTLGAGDEKLFF. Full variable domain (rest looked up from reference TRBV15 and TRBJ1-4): DAMVIQNPRYQVTQFGKPVTLSCSQTLNHNVMYWYQQKSSQAPKLLFHYYDKDFNNEADTPDNFQSRRPNTSFCFLDIRSPGLGDTAMYLCATSTLGAGDEKLFFGSGTQLSVL.

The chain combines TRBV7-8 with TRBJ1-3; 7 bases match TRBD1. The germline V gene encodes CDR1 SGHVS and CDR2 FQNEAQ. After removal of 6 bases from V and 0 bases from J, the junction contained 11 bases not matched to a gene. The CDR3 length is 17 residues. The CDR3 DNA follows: TGTGCCAGCAGGTCAAGCACAGGGGCTTACTCTGGAAACACCATATATTTT. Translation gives CASRSSTGAYSGNTIYF.

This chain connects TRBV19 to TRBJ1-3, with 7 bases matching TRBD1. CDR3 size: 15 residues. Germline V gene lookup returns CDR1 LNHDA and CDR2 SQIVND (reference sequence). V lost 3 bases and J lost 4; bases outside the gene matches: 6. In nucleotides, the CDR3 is TGTGCCAGTAGTATCTTTGGGACAGTGGGAAACACCATATATTTT. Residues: CASSIFGTVGNTIYF.

CDR3 DNA sequence: TGTGCCAGCAGCTCGACGGGCTATGGCTACACCTTC. Translated: CASSSTGYGYTF. V and J are TRBV7-2 and TRBJ1-2; the D is unclear. V was clipped by 4 bases and J by 4 bases, with 7 bases between them. The CDR3 is 12 amino acids. Per the germline V gene, CDR1 is SGHTA and CDR2 is FQGNSA.

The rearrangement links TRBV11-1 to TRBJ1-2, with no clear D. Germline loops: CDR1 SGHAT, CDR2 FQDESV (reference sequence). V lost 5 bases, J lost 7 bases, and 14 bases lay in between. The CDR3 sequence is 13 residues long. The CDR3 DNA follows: TGTGCCAGCAGCCAGCGGGTAGGCGGTGGCTACACCTTC. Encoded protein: CASSQRVGGGYTF. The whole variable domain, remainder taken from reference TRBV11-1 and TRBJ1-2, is EAEVAQSPRYKITEKSQAVAFWCDPISGHATLYWYRQILGQGPELLVQFQDESVVDDSQLPKDRFSAERLKGVDSTLKIQPAELGDSAMYLCASSQRVGGGYTFGSGTRLTVV.

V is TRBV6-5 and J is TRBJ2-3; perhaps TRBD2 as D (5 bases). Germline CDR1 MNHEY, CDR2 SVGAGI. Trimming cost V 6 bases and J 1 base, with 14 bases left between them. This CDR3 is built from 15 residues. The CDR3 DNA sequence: TGTGCCAGCAGGTTGCCGGGGAGCGGCACAGATACGCAGTATTTT. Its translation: CASRLPGSGTDTQYF.